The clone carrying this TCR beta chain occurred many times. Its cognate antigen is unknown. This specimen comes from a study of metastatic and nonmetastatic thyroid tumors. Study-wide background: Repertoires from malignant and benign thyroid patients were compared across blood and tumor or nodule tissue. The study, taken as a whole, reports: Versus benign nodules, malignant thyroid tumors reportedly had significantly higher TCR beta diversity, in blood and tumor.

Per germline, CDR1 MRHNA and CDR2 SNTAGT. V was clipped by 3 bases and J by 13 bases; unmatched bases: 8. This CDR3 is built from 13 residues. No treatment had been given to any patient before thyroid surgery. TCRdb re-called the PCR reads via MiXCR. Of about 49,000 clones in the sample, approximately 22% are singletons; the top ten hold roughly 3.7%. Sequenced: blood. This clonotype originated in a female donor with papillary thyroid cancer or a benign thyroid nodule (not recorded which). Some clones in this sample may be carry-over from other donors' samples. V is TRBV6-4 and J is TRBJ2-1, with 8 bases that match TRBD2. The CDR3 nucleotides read TGTGCCAGCAGTGATCCCCCAAGCGGGAGACAGTTCTTC. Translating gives CASSDPPSGRQFF.